What follows are 18 T cell receptor beta chains derived from one specimen sequenced in a study of blood T cell repertoires in COVID-19 (dated by TCRdb to 2020 to 2021). Preparation of the library involved the immunoSEQ multiplex PCR assay. The clones in this table, taken by TCRdb from immuneACCESS, are in-frame only. Not every clone is retained; where verified, under half of the shortfall comes from an unresolved V gene, and the cause of the rest is unknown. The table for this sample lists 65,000 to 95,000 clones; 84% of them were counted only once. The ten largest clones add up to 20% to 25% of the sample. Sequencing was carried out using peripheral blood. These receptors were taken from a woman between 50 and 59 years old with acute or convalescent COVID-19.

This chain uses TRBV14 with TRBJ2-1; 7 bases are a match to TRBD2. Trimming removed 4 bases from V and 0 bases from J; junction bases left unmatched: 6. Germline CDR1 is SGHDN and CDR2 is FVKESK. This CDR3 spans 16 amino acids. CDR3 protein: CASSPGGPGSYNEQFF. The CDR3 region has the DNA TGTGCCAGCAGCCCGGGGGGACCCGGCTCCTACAATGAGCAGTTCTTC.

The V call is TRBV3-1 (or the pseudogene TRBV3-2), the J call TRBJ2-7, with a possible D match to TRBD2 (7 bases). The CDR3 runs 15 residues. Trimming shortened V by 2 bases and J by 2 bases, and 13 bases separated the two germline ends. From germline, CDR1 is LGHDT and CDR2 YNNKEL (reference sequence). CDR3 DNA: TGTGCCAGCAGCCAACCCCAGGGGACTACCTACGAGCAGTACTTC. This sequence encodes CASSQPQGTTYEQYF.

This chain connects TRBV6-5 to TRBJ1-4, with no clear D. This CDR3 has 14 residues. CDR1 is MNHEY, CDR2 SVGAGI, per germline. V lost 0 bases and J lost 2, with 4 bases in between. The CDR3 DNA reads as TGTGCCAGCAGTTACTCCCAGACTAATGAAAAACTGTTTTTT. Translated: CASSYSQTNEKLFF.

The gene calls are TRBV5-5 and TRBJ2-1; possibly TRBD1 for D (6 bases). Trimming left V 2 bases short and J 6 bases short, with 12 bases between. This CDR3 region has 14 residues. Germline CDR1 SGHKS, CDR2 YYEKEE (reference sequence). The CDR3: CASSFRTVANEQFF. Written as DNA, the CDR3 is TGTGCCAGCAGCTTCAGGACAGTCGCCAATGAGCAGTTCTTC.

Written as DNA, the CDR3 is TGCAGTGTGGCTCGGCGGGGGGAGCTGTTTTTT. Encoded protein: CSVARRGELFF. V gene TRBV20-1 combines with J gene TRBJ2-2; D remains ambiguous. The CDR3 is 11 amino acids. Deletions cut 7 bases from V and 8 bases from J, with 11 bases between. Germline-derived CDR1 and CDR2 are DFQATT and SNEGSKA (reference sequence).

This chain joins TRBV6-5 and TRBJ2-5, with 7 bases aligning to TRBD1. Germline values: CDR1 MNHEY, CDR2 SVGAGI. V lost 6 bases and J lost 4; bases outside the gene matches: 5. This CDR3 contains 13 residues. The CDR3, as DNA: TGTGCCAGCAGCTCTGGACAGGTAGAGACCCAGTACTTC. The encoded protein is CASSSGQVETQYF.

The table lists this clone with a few counts. The chain uses TRBV15 and TRBJ2-7; 7 positions agree with TRBD2. The CDR3 is 15 residues long. Trimming removed 5 bases from V and 3 bases from J; junction bases left unmatched: 10. Per the germline V gene, CDR1 is LNHNV and CDR2 is YYDKDF (reference sequence). CDR3 DNA sequence: TGTGCCACCAGCTCCTATGGGGGGGAGCGCTACGAGCAGTACTTC. Its protein is CATSSYGGERYEQYF. Full variable domain (outside the CDR3, taken from reference TRBV15 and TRBJ2-7): DAMVIQNPRYQVTQFGKPVTLSCSQTLNHNVMYWYQQKSSQAPKLLFHYYDKDFNNEADTPDNFQSRRPNTSFCFLDIRSPGLGDTAMYLCATSSYGGERYEQYFGPGTRLTVT.

The genes are TRBV18 and TRBJ1-5; a possible D gene is TRBD1 (6 bases). V was cut by 5 bases and J by 6 bases, with 11 bases left in between. CDR3 length: 13 amino acids. Per the germline V gene, CDR1 is KGHSH and CDR2 is LQKENI. The DNA for the CDR3 is TGTGCCAGCTCAGGGGGCTTTGGTCAGCCCCAGCATTTT. This translates into CASSGGFGQPQHF.

The chain carries TRBV27 and TRBJ1-4; possibly TRBD1 for D (6 bases). This CDR3 is 14 amino acids long. In germline, CDR1 is MNHEY, CDR2 SMNVEV (reference sequence). V was trimmed by 3 bases and J by 8 bases, leaving 13 bases between them. In DNA, the CDR3 is TGTGCCAGCAGTTTCTTGGGGGGGGCCGAAAAACTGTTTTTT. Translated: CASSFLGGAEKLFF.

This rearrangement joins TRBV7-9 to TRBJ1-4; 9 bases are shared with TRBD1. The germline V gene encodes CDR1 SEHNR and CDR2 FQNEAQ (reference sequence). V trimming: 0 bases; J trimming: 8 bases; junction bases outside the gene matches: 4. CDR3 length equals 15 residues. CDR3 sequence (DNA): TGTGCCAGCAGCTTAGCGACAGGGGGTGGCGAAAAACTGTTTTTT. Residues: CASSLATGGGEKLFF.

The genes are TRBV7-9 and TRBJ1-1; no reliable D call. Trimming removed 2 bases at V and 3 bases at J, with 4 bases between. From germline, CDR1 is SEHNR and CDR2 FQNEAQ (reference sequence). CDR3 size: 12 residues. The CDR3 sequence: CASSLSYTEAFF. CDR3 DNA: TGTGCCAGCAGCTTATCATACACTGAAGCTTTCTTT.

This clone appeared a single time. J is TRBJ1-4 and V is TRBV5-1, with 7 bases identical to TRBD1. This CDR3 has 15 amino acids. Trimming took 1 base from V and 2 from J; bases not matched to a gene: 2. Germline V lookup: CDR1 SGHRS, CDR2 YFSETQ. This chain's CDR3 is CASSLLQGTNEKLFF. CDR3 sequence (DNA): TGCGCCAGCAGCTTGTTACAGGGGACTAATGAAAAACTGTTTTTT.

This clone was counted a few times. This sequence joins TRBV7-2 and TRBJ2-1; 8 bases agree with TRBD2. This CDR3 region has 15 residues. Germline V gives CDR1 SGHTA, CDR2 FQGNSA. Losses at the gene ends were 2 bases for V and 7 bases for J; bases not matched to a gene: 7. CDR3 residues: CASSLRAGDLNEQFF. In DNA, the CDR3 is TGTGCCAGCAGCTTACGAGCGGGGGATTTGAATGAGCAGTTCTTC.

The chain employs TRBV7-6 and TRBJ2-7; no clear D. V shed 3 bases and J shed 4 bases, with 4 bases lying between them. CDR1 SGHVS and CDR2 FNYEAQ come from the germline V gene. The CDR3 covers 11 residues. The DNA for the CDR3 is TGTGCCAGCAGCTTTAGTTACGAGCAGTACTTC. It codes for CASSFSYEQYF.

The gene calls are TRBV28 and TRBJ2-7; TRBD2 matches 13 bases. The germline V gene encodes CDR1 MDHEN and CDR2 SYDVKM. The length of the CDR3 is 14 residues. V was pared by 5 bases and J by 5 bases, with 3 bases of the junction left unmatched. In DNA form, the CDR3 reads TGTGCCAGCAGTCAGGGACTAGCGGGAAACGAGCAGTACTTC. Its translation is CASSQGLAGNEQYF.

This clone was counted only a few times. V and J are TRBV25-1 and TRBJ2-7, with 9 bases lining up with TRBD2. This CDR3 is 15 amino acids long. Germline CDR1 is MGHDK and CDR2 is SYGVNS. V lost 5 bases to trimming and J lost 3 bases; unmatched junction nucleotides: 8. The CDR3 nucleotides are TGTGCCAGCAGTCCCGTTAGCGGGGGCCACTACGAGCAGTACTTC. Its translation is CASSPVSGGHYEQYF.

The chain is built from TRBV5-5 and TRBJ1-3, with D uncertain. This CDR3 has 16 residues. V dropped 0 bases and J dropped 2 bases, with 12 bases sitting between them. Germline-derived CDR1 and CDR2 are SGHKS and YYEKEE (reference sequence). The DNA for the CDR3 is TGTGCCAGCAGCTTGGCCAGGTCGTTACCTGGAAACACCATATATTTT. This encodes CASSLARSLPGNTIYF.

V is TRBV19 and J is TRBJ2-2; D ambiguous. V dropped 2 bases and J dropped 5 bases, with 12 bases sitting between them. Per the germline V gene, CDR1 is LNHDA and CDR2 is SQIVND (reference sequence). The CDR3 covers 15 residues. The CDR3 region is CASSIRQERTGELFF. As DNA, the CDR3 is TGTGCCAGTAGTATACGCCAGGAAAGAACCGGGGAGCTGTTTTTT.